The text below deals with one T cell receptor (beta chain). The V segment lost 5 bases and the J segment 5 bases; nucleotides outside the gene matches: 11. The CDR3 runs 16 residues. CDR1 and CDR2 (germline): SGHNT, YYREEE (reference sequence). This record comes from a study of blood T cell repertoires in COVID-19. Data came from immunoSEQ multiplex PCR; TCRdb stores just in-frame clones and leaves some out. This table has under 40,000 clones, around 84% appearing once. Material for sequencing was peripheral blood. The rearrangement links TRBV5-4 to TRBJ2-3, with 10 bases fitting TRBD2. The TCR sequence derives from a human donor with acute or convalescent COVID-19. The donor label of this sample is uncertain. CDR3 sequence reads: CASSYHSGGWGDTQYF. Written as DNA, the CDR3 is TGTGCCAGCAGTTATCATAGCGGGGGGTGGGGAGATACGCAGTATTTT.